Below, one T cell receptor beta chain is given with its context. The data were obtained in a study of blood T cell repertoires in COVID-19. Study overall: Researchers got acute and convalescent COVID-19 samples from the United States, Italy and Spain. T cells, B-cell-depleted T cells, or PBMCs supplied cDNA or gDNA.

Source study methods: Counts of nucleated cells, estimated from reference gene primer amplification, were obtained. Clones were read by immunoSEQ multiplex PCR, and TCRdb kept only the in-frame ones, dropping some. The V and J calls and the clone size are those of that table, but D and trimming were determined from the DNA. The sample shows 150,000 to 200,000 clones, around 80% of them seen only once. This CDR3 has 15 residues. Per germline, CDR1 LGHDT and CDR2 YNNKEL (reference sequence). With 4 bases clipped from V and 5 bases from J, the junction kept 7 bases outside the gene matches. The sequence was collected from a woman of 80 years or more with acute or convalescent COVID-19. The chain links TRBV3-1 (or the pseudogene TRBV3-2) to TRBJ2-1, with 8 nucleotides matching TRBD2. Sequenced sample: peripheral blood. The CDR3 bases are TGTGCCAGCAGCCGAGCGGGAGTAAGTCACAATGAGCAGTTCTTC. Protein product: CASSRAGVSHNEQFF.